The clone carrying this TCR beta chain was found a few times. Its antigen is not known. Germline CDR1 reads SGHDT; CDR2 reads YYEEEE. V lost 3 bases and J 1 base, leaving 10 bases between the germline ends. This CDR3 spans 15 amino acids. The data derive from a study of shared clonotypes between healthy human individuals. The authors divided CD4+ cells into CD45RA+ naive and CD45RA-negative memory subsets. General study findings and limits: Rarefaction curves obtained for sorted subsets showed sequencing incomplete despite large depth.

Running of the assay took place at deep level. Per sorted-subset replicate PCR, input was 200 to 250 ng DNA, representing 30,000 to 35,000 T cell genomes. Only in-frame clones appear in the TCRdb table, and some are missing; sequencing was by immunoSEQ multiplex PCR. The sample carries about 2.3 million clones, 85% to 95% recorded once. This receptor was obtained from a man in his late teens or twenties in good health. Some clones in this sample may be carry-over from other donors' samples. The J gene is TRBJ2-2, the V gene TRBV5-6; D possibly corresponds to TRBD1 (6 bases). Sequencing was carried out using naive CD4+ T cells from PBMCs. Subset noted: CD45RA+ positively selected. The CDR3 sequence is CASSYGGENTGELFF. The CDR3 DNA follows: TGTGCCAGCAGCTATGGGGGCGAGAACACCGGGGAGCTGTTTTTT.